Detailed here is one T cell receptor beta chain. Its antigen remains unidentified. This record belongs to a study of early T cells in non-severe SARS-CoV-2 infection. Study information: Sequencing used unsorted whole-blood bulk RNA, so chains lack pairing.

Whole-study results and caveats: The VDJdb matching leaned toward anti-spike CD8 responses and overlooked private and CD4 specificities.

cDNA molecules, individually, were tagged with unique molecular identifiers. TCRdb called the 5' RACE reads again in MiXCR, with one record for every CDR3 protein. The profile shows 50,000 to 65,000 distinct CDR3 sequences, around 13% of them singletons. Sequencing was performed on whole blood. The receptor's source is an adult who was a healthcare worker with PCR-confirmed SARS-CoV-2 infection or an uninfected control (not recorded which).

CDR3 nucleotide sequence: TGTGCCAGCAGTTCAGGGTCCGCCCAAGAGACCCAGTACTTC. It codes for CASSSGSAQETQYF. This rearrangement joins TRBV6-5 to TRBJ2-5, with TRBD1 as a possible D gene (5 bases). This CDR3 contains 14 residues. Germline V lookup: CDR1 MNHEY, CDR2 SVGAGI. V lost 4 bases, J lost 1 base, and 10 bases lay in between.